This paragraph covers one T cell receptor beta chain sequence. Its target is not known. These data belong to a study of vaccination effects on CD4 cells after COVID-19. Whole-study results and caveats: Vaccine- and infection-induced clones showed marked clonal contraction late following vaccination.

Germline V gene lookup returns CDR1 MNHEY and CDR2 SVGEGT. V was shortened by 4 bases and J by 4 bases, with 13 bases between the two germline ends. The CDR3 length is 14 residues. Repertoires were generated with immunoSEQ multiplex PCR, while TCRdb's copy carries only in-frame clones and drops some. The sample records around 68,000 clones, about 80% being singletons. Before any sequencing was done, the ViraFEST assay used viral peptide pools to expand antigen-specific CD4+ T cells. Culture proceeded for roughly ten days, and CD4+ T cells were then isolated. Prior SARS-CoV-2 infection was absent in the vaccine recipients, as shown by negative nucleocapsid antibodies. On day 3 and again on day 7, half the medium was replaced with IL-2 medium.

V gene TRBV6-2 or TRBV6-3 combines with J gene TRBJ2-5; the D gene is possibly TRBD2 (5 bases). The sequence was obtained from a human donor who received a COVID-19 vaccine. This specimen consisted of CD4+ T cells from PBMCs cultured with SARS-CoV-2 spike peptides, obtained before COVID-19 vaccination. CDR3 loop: CASSSLAIRETQYF. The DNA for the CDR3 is TGTGCCAGCAGTTCTCTAGCTATTAGAGAGACCCAGTACTTC.